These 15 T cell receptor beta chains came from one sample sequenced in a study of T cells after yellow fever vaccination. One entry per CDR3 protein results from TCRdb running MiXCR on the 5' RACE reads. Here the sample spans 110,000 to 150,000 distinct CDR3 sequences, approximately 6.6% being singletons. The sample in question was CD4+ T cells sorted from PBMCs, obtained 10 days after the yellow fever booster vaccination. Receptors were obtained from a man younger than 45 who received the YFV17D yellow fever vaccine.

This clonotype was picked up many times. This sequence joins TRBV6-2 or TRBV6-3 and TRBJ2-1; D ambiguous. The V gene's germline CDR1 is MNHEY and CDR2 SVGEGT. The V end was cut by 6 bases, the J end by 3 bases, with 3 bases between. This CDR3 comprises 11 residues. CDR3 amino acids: CASRNYNEQFF. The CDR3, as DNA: TGTGCCAGCAGAAACTACAATGAGCAGTTCTTC.

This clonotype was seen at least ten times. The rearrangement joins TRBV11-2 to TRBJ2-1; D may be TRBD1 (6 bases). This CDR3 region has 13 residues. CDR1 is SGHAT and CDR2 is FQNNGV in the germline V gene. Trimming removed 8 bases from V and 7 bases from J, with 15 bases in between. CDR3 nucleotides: TGTGCCAGCTTGAGTACAGGGCCTAATGAGCAGTTCTTC. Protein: CASLSTGPNEQFF.

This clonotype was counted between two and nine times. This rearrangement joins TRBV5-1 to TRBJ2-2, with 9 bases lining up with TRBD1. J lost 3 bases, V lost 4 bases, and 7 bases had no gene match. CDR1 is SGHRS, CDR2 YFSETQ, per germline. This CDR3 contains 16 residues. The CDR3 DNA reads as TGCGCCAGCAGCGGCCGACAGGGGGTTGACACCGGGGAGCTGTTTTTT. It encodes CASSGRQGVDTGELFF.

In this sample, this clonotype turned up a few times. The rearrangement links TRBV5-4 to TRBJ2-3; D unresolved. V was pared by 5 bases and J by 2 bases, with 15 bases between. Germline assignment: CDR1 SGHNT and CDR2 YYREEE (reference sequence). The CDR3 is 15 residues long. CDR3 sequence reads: CASRGDQLITDTQYF. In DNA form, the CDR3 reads TGTGCCAGCAGAGGCGACCAATTGATCACAGATACGCAGTATTTT.

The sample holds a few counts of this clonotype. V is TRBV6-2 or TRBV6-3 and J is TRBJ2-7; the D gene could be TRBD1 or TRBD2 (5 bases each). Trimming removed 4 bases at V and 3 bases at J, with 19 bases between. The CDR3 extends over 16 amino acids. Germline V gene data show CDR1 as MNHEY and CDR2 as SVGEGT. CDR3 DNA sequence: TGTGCCAGCAGTTCCAATCCGGGGCATACCCTCTACGAGCAGTACTTC. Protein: CASSSNPGHTLYEQYF.

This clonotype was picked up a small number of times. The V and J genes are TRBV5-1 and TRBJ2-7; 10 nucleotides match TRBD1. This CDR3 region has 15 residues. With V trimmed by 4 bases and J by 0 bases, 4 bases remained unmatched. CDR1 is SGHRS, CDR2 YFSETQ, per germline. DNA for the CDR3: TGCGCCAGCAGCGGGACAGGGGACCTCTCCTACGAGCAGTACTTC. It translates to CASSGTGDLSYEQYF.

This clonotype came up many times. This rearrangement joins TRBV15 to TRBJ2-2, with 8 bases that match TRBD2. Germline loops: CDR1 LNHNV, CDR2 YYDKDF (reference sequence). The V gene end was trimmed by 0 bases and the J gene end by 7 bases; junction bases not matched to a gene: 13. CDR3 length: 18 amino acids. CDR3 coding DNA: TGTGCCACCAGCAGAGATTCCCGAGGCGTAGCGGGGAACGGGGAGCTGTTTTTT. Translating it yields CATSRDSRGVAGNGELFF.

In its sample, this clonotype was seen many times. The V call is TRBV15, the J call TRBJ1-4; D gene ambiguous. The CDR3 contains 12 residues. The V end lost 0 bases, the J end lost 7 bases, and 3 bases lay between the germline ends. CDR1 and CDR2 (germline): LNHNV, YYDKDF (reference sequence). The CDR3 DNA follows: TGTGCCACCAGCAGAGAGGTTGAAAAACTGTTTTTT. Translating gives CATSREVEKLFF.

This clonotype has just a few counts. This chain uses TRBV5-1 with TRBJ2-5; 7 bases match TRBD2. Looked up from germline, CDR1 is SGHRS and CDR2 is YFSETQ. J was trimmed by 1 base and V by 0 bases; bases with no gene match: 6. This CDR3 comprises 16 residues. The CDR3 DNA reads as TGCGCCAGCAGCTTGGGAGGGGAGGGATCCCAAGAGACCCAGTACTTC. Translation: CASSLGGEGSQETQYF.

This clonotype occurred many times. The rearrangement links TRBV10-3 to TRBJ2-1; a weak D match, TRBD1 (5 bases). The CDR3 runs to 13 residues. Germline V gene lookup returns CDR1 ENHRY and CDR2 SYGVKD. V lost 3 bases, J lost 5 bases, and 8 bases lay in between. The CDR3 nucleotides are TGTGCCATCAGTGAAGGGGTTAACAATGAGCAGTTCTTC. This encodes CAISEGVNNEQFF.

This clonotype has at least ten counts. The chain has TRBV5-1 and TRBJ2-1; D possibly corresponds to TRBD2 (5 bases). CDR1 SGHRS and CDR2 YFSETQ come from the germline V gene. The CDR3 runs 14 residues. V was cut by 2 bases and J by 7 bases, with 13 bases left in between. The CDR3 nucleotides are TGCGCCAGCAGCTTAGGCTCGCCGGGGAATGAGCAGTTCTTC. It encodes CASSLGSPGNEQFF.

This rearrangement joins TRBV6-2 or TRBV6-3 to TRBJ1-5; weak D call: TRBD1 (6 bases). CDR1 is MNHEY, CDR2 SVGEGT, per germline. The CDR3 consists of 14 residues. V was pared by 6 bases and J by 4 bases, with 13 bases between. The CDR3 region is CASSRGTRNQPQHF. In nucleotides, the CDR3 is TGTGCCAGCAGCCGGGGGACACGTAATCAGCCCCAGCATTTT.

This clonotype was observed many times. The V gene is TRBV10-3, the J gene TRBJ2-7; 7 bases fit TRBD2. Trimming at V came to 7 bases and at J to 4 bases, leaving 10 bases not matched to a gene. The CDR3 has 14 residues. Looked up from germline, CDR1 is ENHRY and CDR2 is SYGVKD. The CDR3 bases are TGTGCCATCAAAGACGGGGAGGGCCTGTACGAGCAGTACTTC. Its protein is CAIKDGEGLYEQYF.

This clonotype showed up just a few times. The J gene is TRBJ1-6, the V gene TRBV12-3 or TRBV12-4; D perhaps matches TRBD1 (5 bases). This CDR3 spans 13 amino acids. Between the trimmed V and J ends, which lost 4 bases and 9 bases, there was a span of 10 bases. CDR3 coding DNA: TGTGCCAGCAGTTACGGTACAGGTTCACCCCTCCACTTT. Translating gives CASSYGTGSPLHF.

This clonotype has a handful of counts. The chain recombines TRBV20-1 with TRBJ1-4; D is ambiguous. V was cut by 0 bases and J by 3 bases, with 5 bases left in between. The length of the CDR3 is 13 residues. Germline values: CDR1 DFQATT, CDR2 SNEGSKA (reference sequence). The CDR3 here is CSARDQSNEKLFF. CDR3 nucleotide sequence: TGCAGTGCTAGAGATCAGTCTAATGAAAAACTGTTTTTT.